This TCR beta chain was captured in a study of shared clonotypes between healthy human individuals. Looking at the study overall: Each donor's CD4 naive and CD4 memory cells filled three plates apiece, CD8 naive two, and CD8 memory one. Findings and limits, study-wide: Tissues were not sampled, only blood, and their repertoires likely differ.

All of the donors resided in Nashville, Tennessee, and each was a Caucasian adult. Using 200 ng DNA, 30,000 or so T cell genomes, the sorted-subset replicate PCRs were run. The repertoire was sequenced with immunoSEQ multiplex PCR; TCRdb's copy has only in-frame clones and lacks some. Seen here are around 1.1 million clones, approximately 80% observed once, and the top ten hold roughly 0.9%. In germline, CDR1 is SQVTM, CDR2 ANQGSEA. With 7 bases removed from V and 4 bases from J, the gap between germline ends came to 13 bases. CDR3 length: 12 residues. With regard to this clone: Its antigen is not identified.

This sequence joins TRBV29-1 and TRBJ1-2; D gene uncertain. The receptor was derived from a man younger than 35 in good health. Some clones in this sample may be carry-over from other donors' samples. The sequencing input was memory CD4+ T cells from PBMCs. As for subset: CD45RA-negative fraction. The CDR3 protein is CSASGVGYGYTF. In DNA, the CDR3 is TGCAGCGCCTCGGGAGTTGGCTATGGCTACACCTTC.